These 12 T cell receptor beta chains were all obtained from the same sample, sequenced in a study of blood T cell repertoires in COVID-19. Profiling relied on immunoSEQ multiplex PCR, and the TCRdb table lists in-frame clones only, not all of them. This table has hundreds of thousands of clones, 80% to 90% appearing once. Sequencing was carried out using PBMCs or T cells enriched from blood (not recorded which). The receptors were sampled from a man aged 30 to 45 who had recovered from COVID-19.

The chain joins TRBV9 to TRBJ2-7, with 8 bases lining up with TRBD1. The ends lost 0 bases at V and 2 bases at J; junction bases unmatched: 1. The CDR3 is made up of 14 amino acids. CDR1 is SGDLS, CDR2 YYNGEE, per germline. CDR3 DNA: TGTGCCAGCAGCGTAGGGGACAGGACCTACGAGCAGTACTTC. It is translated as CASSVGDRTYEQYF.

The chain links TRBV28 to TRBJ1-4; no definite D call. Germline loops: CDR1 MDHEN, CDR2 SYDVKM. This CDR3 is built from 12 residues. Trimming pared 3 bases from V and 8 bases from J, leaving 7 bases between. This chain's CDR3 is CASSLLGEKLFF. The CDR3 region has the DNA TGTGCCAGCAGTTTGTTGGGCGAAAAACTGTTTTTT. The full variable domain, in which reference TRBV28 and TRBJ1-4 provide the parts outside the CDR3, is DVKVTQSSRYLVKRTGEKVFLECVQDMDHENMFWYRQDPGLGLRLIYFSYDVKMKEKGDIPEGYSVSREKKERFSLILESASTNQTSMYLCASSLLGEKLFFGSGTQLSVL.

The CDR3 sequence: CASSAEGDTQYF. CDR3 nucleotide sequence: TGTGCCAGCAGTGCCGAGGGAGATACGCAGTATTTT. The chain employs TRBV27 and TRBJ2-3; maybe TRBD2 (5 bases). CDR3 length: 12 amino acids. Germline values: CDR1 MNHEY, CDR2 SMNVEV (reference sequence). V lost 5 bases and J lost 5, with 8 bases in between.

In DNA, the CDR3 is TGTGCCAGCAGCGCAGGGACAGTAAAACATTCACCCCTCCACTTT. The encoded protein is CASSAGTVKHSPLHF. The chain uses TRBV7-2 and TRBJ1-6; 7 bases are shared with TRBD1. The CDR3 is made up of 15 amino acids. Germline CDR1 SGHTA, CDR2 FQGNSA. V lost 5 bases to trimming and J lost 8 bases; unmatched junction nucleotides: 9.

The chain links TRBV19 to TRBJ1-6; TRBD1 is a possible D gene (6 bases). Germline loops: CDR1 LNHDA, CDR2 SQIVND (reference sequence). This CDR3 has 14 amino acids. Trimming took off 6 bases at V and 7 bases at J, with 13 bases between the two ends. This chain's CDR3 is CASRSQGGNSPLHF. The CDR3 DNA reads as TGTGCCAGTAGATCACAGGGAGGGAATTCACCCCTCCACTTT.

The chain combines TRBV19 with TRBJ1-2; TRBD1 aligns across 8 bases. The CDR3 runs to 14 residues. Germline lookup yields CDR1 LNHDA and CDR2 SQIVND (reference sequence). The ends lost 4 bases at V and 8 bases at J; junction bases unmatched: 9. CDR3 DNA: TGTGCCAGTAGTAAAGCGGGACAGGATGACGGCTACACCTTC. Its translation: CASSKAGQDDGYTF.

The chain couples TRBV12-3 or TRBV12-4 to TRBJ1-5; D unresolved. This CDR3 is 13 amino acids long. With 6 bases removed from V and 4 bases from J, the gap between germline ends came to 10 bases. The CDR3 DNA follows: TGTGCCAGCAGCCCTACAGAAAATCAGCCCCAGCATTTT. Its protein product is CASSPTENQPQHF.

J is TRBJ2-1 and V is TRBV3-1 (or the pseudogene TRBV3-2); 7 bases map to TRBD2. J gave up 7 bases and V 6 bases, and 6 bases lay outside the gene matches. The length of the CDR3 is 13 residues. CDR1 is LGHDT, CDR2 YNNKEL, per germline (reference sequence). The CDR3 region is CASRGLGRNEQFF. DNA for the CDR3: TGTGCCAGCAGAGGACTAGGGCGGAATGAGCAGTTCTTC.

J is TRBJ1-5 and V is TRBV28, with 10 bases fitting TRBD1. After removal of 6 bases from V and 10 bases from J, the junction contained 12 bases not matched to a gene. CDR1 MDHEN and CDR2 SYDVKM come from the germline V gene. CDR3 length: 15 amino acids. As DNA, the CDR3 is TGTGCCAGCAGCCCCCCCGGGACAGGGGTCGGACCCCAGCATTTT. Translated: CASSPPGTGVGPQHF.

CDR3 sequence: CASSGTSSGNTIYF. The CDR3 nucleotides are TGTGCCAGCTCGGGCACCAGCTCTGGAAACACCATATATTTT. The genes are TRBV18 and TRBJ1-3; D remains ambiguous. V lost 6 bases to trimming and J lost 0 bases, with 9 bases between them. The germline V gene has CDR1 KGHSH and CDR2 LQKENI. This CDR3 is 14 amino acids long.

The V call is TRBV19, the J call TRBJ2-5, with D possibly being TRBD2 (5 bases). The CDR3 covers 14 residues. V lost 3 bases, J lost 5 bases, and 13 bases lay in between. Germline V lookup: CDR1 LNHDA, CDR2 SQIVND (reference sequence). CDR3 residues: CASSMRAAWETQYF. CDR3 bases: TGTGCCAGTAGTATGAGGGCGGCCTGGGAGACCCAGTACTTC.

This clone was found a few times. The CDR3 region is CASSRSSGSGEYEQYF. The CDR3 region has the DNA TGCGCCAGCAGCCGGAGTAGCGGGAGCGGGGAATACGAGCAGTACTTC. The gene calls are TRBV5-1 and TRBJ2-7, with 9 positions matching TRBD2. Germline V gives CDR1 SGHRS, CDR2 YFSETQ. J lost 4 bases, V lost 4 bases, and 12 bases had no gene match. This CDR3 has 16 residues.